This T cell receptor (beta chain) was observed in a study of beta chain features in type 1 diabetes. Study observations and caveats: PCR, the amplification step, might favor shorter templates, equally in patients and controls. Within the patient group, naive, central memory and Treg TCRB repertoires appeared more similar to each other than within healthy donors.

This clone was seen a few times. Its antigen is unknown. Investigators reverse transcribed all isolated RNA, so they sequenced expressed TCRB transcripts. An average of about 3.57 million reads was obtained for naive, central memory and regulatory T cell samples. Generated by immunoSEQ multiplex PCR, the TCRdb table keeps only in-frame clones and is missing some. This sample has hundreds of thousands of clones, with about 12% found just once. Trimming removed 3 bases from V and 1 base from J, with 10 bases in between. The germline V gene has CDR1 MGHDK and CDR2 SYGVNS. CDR3 length equals 14 residues. What was sequenced was naive CD4+ T cells from blood. The chain has TRBV25-1 and TRBJ2-7; D remains unclear. The sequence was obtained from a man younger than 30 in good health. Here the CDR3 reads CASSDSLTSYEQYF. CDR3 bases: TGTGCCAGCAGTGATTCGTTAACTTCCTACGAGCAGTACTTC.